This T cell receptor beta chain was sequenced for a study of early T cells in non-severe SARS-CoV-2 infection. Study information: It was bulk RNA from unsorted whole blood that was sequenced, and the chains were unpaired.

Each cDNA molecule carried a unique molecular identifier. Each CDR3 protein gets one entry after TCRdb re-called the 5' RACE reads with MiXCR. The sample lists approximately 28,000 distinct CDR3 sequences; approximately 6.6% were seen once. V was shortened by 4 bases and J by 6 bases, with 17 bases between the two germline ends. Germline-derived CDR1 and CDR2 are SGHDT and YYEEEE. The CDR3 length is 15 residues. Study-wide results and caveats: Matches to VDJdb favored anti-spike CD8 responses and missed private and CD4 specificities.

This clonotype appeared many times. Its matching antigen is unknown. The starting material was whole blood, obtained at baseline. The receptor's source is an adult who was a healthcare worker with PCR-confirmed SARS-CoV-2 infection or an uninfected control (not recorded which). The chain couples TRBV5-6 to TRBJ2-1; a possible D gene is TRBD2 (6 bases). The CDR3, as DNA: TGTGCCAGCAGCCGGGGGAGCGTTGTCCTCAATGAGCAGTTCTTC. Its protein product is CASSRGSVVLNEQFF.